A selection of T cell receptor beta chains follows, all from one sample in a study of T-cell memory formation after mild COVID-19. Each CDR3 protein is one row after TCRdb ran MiXCR on the 5' RACE reads. The profile covers hundreds of thousands of distinct CDR3 sequences, with around 20% appearing a single time and about 12% taken by the ten largest. Sequences were obtained from PBMCs or a T cell subset sorted from them (not recorded which). The receptor source for this set is an adult woman who had mild COVID-19 (a few samples of this study predate the infection). Cell type and time point are not known. Both conserved end residues are part of each CDR3. A D gene is named only where the DNA matches it firmly. Size values are once, few and many counts, or a class for expanded clones, and some rows have none.

v_call	clone_size	d_call	j_call	cdr3_nt	cdr3_aa
TRBV18	.	.	TRBJ2-3	TGTGCCAGCTCAACAACCGGTTCAGATACGCAGTATTTT	CASSTTGSDTQYF
TRBV11-2	.	TRBD2	TRBJ2-5	TGTGCCAGCAGCAACCTCGTGAGTAGCGGGAGGAAGGAGACCCAGTACTTC	CASSNLVSSGRKETQYF
TRBV5-1	few	TRBD2	TRBJ2-1	TGCGCCAGCAGCTTTAGCGGGAACTCCTACAATGAGCAGTTCTTC	CASSFSGNSYNEQFF
TRBV29-1	few	.	TRBJ2-2	TGCAGCGTTGAAGGCGACCTTAAGAACACCGGGGAGCTGTTTTTT	CSVEGDLKNTGELFF
TRBV7-9	many	.	TRBJ2-7	TGTGCCAGCAGCCAAAGCTCCTACGAGCAGTACTTC	CASSQSSYEQYF
TRBV4-1	.	TRBD2	TRBJ2-7	TGCGCCAGCAGCCAAAGGGGGGGCTCGGGACTAGCGCGGTACGAGCAGTACTTC	CASSQRGGSGLARYEQYF
TRBV20-1	.	.	TRBJ2-7	TGCAGTGCTAGAGATTTATCTGGGCCATTTGCCTACGAGCAGTACTTC	CSARDLSGPFAYEQYF
TRBV24-1	.	TRBD2	TRBJ2-1	TGTGCCACCACTTCCGGGAGGAATGAGCAGTTCTTC	CATTSGRNEQFF
TRBV12-3/TRBV12-4	.	TRBD2	TRBJ2-3	TGTGCCAGCAGTTTGCGGGAGGGGAAGTATTTT	CASSLREGKYF
TRBV7-2	.	.	TRBJ1-1	TGTGCCAGCAGCTTAGCGCAGGGTGTACGTACTGAAGCTTTCTTT	CASSLAQGVRTEAFF
TRBV12-3/TRBV12-4	few	TRBD2	TRBJ2-2	TGTGCCAGCAGTTTAGCGATCTTAGCGGGAGGGGCCACCGGGGAGCTGTTTTTT	CASSLAILAGGATGELFF
TRBV20-1	few	.	TRBJ2-3	TGCAGTGCTGGGCCAGATACGCAGTATTTT	CSAGPDTQYF
TRBV6-2/TRBV6-3	.	.	TRBJ2-1	TGCGCCAGCAGTACGGGAGAGAGCTTTGAGCAGTTCTTC	CASSTGESFEQFF
TRBV27	.	.	TRBJ1-6	TGTGCCAGCAGTTCCTCCCCCGGACAGCAAAATTCACCCCTCCACTTT	CASSSSPGQQNSPLHF
TRBV5-5	.	.	TRBJ1-1	TGTGCCAGCAGCTTGCAGACCTGGGTGAACACTGAAGCTTTCTTT	CASSLQTWVNTEAFF
TRBV28	.	TRBD1	TRBJ2-7	TGTGCCAGCAGTTTCGGGCAGGGGGCGCGCGAGCAGTACTTC	CASSFGQGAREQYF
TRBV6-6	few	TRBD2	TRBJ2-5	TGTGCCAGCAGGACGATAACTAGCGGGGACCAAGAGACCCAGTACTTC	CASRTITSGDQETQYF
TRBV5-1	.	.	TRBJ1-4	TGCGCCAGCAGCCCGCAGGGTATTAATGAAAAACTGTTTTTT	CASSPQGINEKLFF
TRBV29-1	.	TRBD1	TRBJ2-7	TGCAGCGTCGGGACAGACTACGAGCAGTACTTC	CSVGTDYEQYF
TRBV6-5	few	TRBD2	TRBJ2-1	TGTGCCAGCAGAGCTCTAGCGGGGACAGAGGACTTC	CASRALAGTEDF
TRBV7-2	many	TRBD2	TRBJ2-3	TGTGCCAGCAGCCCCTTAGCGGGAGGCCGCACAGATACGCAGTATTTT	CASSPLAGGRTDTQYF
TRBV7-9	few	.	TRBJ2-7	TGTGCCAGCAGTCAAAAGGGAGAGACCTACGAGCAGTACTTC	CASSQKGETYEQYF
TRBV5-5	.	.	TRBJ1-1	TGTGCCAGCAGCTGGGGGGCAGGCCTGAACACTGAAGCTTTCTTT	CASSWGAGLNTEAFF
TRBV20-1	few	TRBD1	TRBJ2-1	TGCAGTGCTAACCTGGGACAGGGATCCTACAATGAGCAGTTCTTC	CSANLGQGSYNEQFF
TRBV30	.	.	TRBJ1-1	TGTGCCTGGAGTGTAATCTACGGGGGGGACACTGAAGCTTTCTTT	CAWSVIYGGDTEAFF
TRBV6-1	.	.	TRBJ1-1	TGTGCCAGCAGTGAAGCGCGACGCAGGGACACTGAAGCTTTCTTT	CASSEARRRDTEAFF
TRBV20-1	.	.	TRBJ1-1	TGCAGTGCTAGACCCGGGACGAACGCTTTCTTT	CSARPGTNAFF
TRBV7-9	few	TRBD2	TRBJ2-7	TGTGCCAGCAGCCAACTAGCGGCACCGCAGTACTTC	CASSQLAAPQYF
TRBV7-9	few	TRBD1	TRBJ2-7	TGTGCCAGCAGCCCAACTACGGGACAGTCAACCTACGAGCAGTACTTC	CASSPTTGQSTYEQYF
TRBV4-1	few	.	TRBJ2-5	TGCGCCAGCAGCCAAGCAGGGATAGAGACCCAGTACTTC	CASSQAGIETQYF
TRBV10-3	few	.	TRBJ2-7	TGTGCCATCAGTGAGTCTCAGGTTGGCGAGCAGTACTTC	CAISESQVGEQYF
TRBV7-9	once	TRBD2	TRBJ2-1	TGTGCCAGCAGCTTAGTAGCGGGGAAACACAATGAGCAGTTCTTC	CASSLVAGKHNEQFF
TRBV6-2/TRBV6-3	few	.	TRBJ1-2	TGTGCCAGCAGTCGGACGGAGAACTATGGCTACACCTTC	CASSRTENYGYTF
TRBV12-3/TRBV12-4	.	.	TRBJ2-1	TGTGCCAGCAGTTTTGGGTTGCAACCTTACAATGAGCAGTTCTTC	CASSFGLQPYNEQFF
TRBV5-1	.	.	TRBJ2-5	TGCGCCAGCAGCGGGTCGGGTCCAGAGACCCAGTACTTC	CASSGSGPETQYF